This T cell receptor beta chain originates from a study of blood T cell repertoires in COVID-19. Study-wide context: Donors in the United States, Italy and Spain gave samples during acute or convalescent COVID-19.

J was trimmed by 0 bases and V by 5 bases; bases with no gene match: 8. The CDR3 has 17 residues. Germline V lookup: CDR1 SGHAT, CDR2 FQNNGV. Clones were read by immunoSEQ multiplex PCR, and TCRdb kept only the in-frame ones, dropping some. The data show some 45,000 clones, more than 75% seen once. This clonotype was obtained from a man between 65 and 85 years old with acute or convalescent COVID-19. Sequences were obtained from peripheral blood. V and J are TRBV11-2 and TRBJ1-2; TRBD1 matches 11 bases. CDR3 nucleotide sequence: TGTGCCAGCAGCCTGGGACAGGGGGGGGTCGCTAACTATGGCTACACCTTC. It is translated as CASSLGQGGVANYGYTF.